The present entry profiles one TCR beta chain with its context. This sample stems from a study of blood T cell repertoires in COVID-19. Study at large: Samples representing acute and convalescent COVID-19 were sourced from the United States, Italy and Spain. The analysed material was cDNA or gDNA that came from T cells, B-cell-depleted T cells, or PBMCs.

CDR3 length: 15 residues. V shed 0 bases and J shed 1 base, with 9 bases lying between them. CDR1 and CDR2 from the germline V gene are ENHRY and SYGVKD. Study processing details: Amplification of reference gene primers provided the estimated nucleated cell counts. Only in-frame clones appear in the TCRdb table, and some are missing; sequencing was by immunoSEQ multiplex PCR. V and J calls and clone size come straight from that table; D and trimming were deduced from the DNA. The sample yields just over 90,000 clones, about 88% seen once. The rearrangement links TRBV10-3 to TRBJ2-5; D might be TRBD1 (5 bases). The sample comprised peripheral blood. The origin of this receptor is a woman at least 80 years old with acute or convalescent COVID-19. The CDR3 protein is CAISESGLIQETQYF. CDR3 bases: TGTGCCATCAGTGAGTCGGGGCTTATCCAAGAGACCCAGTACTTC.